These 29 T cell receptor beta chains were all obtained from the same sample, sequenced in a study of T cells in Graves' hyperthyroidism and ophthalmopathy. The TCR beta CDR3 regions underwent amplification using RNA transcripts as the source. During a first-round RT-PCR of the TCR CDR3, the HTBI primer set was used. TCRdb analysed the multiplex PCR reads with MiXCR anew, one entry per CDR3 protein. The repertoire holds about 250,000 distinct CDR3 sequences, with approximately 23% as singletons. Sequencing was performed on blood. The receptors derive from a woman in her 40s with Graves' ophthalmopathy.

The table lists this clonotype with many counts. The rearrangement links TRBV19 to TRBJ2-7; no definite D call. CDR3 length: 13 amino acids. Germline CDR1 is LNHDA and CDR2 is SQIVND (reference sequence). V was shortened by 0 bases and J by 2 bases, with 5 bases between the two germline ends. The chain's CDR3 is CASSIDRTYEQYF. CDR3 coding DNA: TGTGCCAGTAGTATAGACAGGACCTACGAGCAGTACTTC.

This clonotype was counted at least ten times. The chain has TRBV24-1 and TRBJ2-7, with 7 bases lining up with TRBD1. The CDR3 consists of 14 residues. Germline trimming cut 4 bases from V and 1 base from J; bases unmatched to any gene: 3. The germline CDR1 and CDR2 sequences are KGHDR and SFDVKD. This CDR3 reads CATSDPGQSYEQYF. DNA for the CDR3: TGTGCCACCAGTGACCCGGGACAGTCCTACGAGCAGTACTTC.

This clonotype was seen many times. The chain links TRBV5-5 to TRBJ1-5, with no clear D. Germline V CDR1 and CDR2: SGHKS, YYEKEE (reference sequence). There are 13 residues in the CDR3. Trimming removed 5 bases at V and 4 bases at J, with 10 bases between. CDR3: CASRPGLNQPQHF. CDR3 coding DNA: TGTGCCAGCAGGCCGGGCCTAAATCAGCCCCAGCATTTT.

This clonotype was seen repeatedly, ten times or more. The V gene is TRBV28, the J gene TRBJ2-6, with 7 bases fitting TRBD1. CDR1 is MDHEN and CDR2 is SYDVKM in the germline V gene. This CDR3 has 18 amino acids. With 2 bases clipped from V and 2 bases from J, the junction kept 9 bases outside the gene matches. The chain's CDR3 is CASSLRAGGGTGANVLTF. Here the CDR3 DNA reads TGTGCCAGCAGTTTAAGGGCAGGGGGTGGAACTGGGGCCAACGTCCTGACTTTC.

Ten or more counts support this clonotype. The CDR3 DNA follows: TGTGCCAGCAGCGATCTAGCGACCTCCTACGAGCAGTACTTC. Its protein product is CASSDLATSYEQYF. The genes are TRBV2 and TRBJ2-7; tentative D call: TRBD2 (6 bases). Trimming took 6 bases from V and 0 from J, leaving 12 bases between them. The CDR3 consists of 14 residues. Germline-derived CDR1 and CDR2 are SNHLY and FYNNEI.

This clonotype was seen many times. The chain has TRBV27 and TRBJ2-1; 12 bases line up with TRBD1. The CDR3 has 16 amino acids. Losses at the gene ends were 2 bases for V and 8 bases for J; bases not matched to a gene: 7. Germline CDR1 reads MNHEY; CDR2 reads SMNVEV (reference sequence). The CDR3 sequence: CASSLRDRGLNDEQFF. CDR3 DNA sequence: TGTGCCAGCAGTTTACGGGACAGGGGGCTTAACGATGAGCAGTTCTTC.

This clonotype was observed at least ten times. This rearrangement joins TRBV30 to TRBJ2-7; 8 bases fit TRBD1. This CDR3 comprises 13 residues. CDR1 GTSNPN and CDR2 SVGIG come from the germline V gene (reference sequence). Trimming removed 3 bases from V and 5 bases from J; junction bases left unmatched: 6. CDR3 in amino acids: CAWRRTGNHEQYF. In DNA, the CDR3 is TGTGCCTGGAGAAGGACAGGGAACCACGAGCAGTACTTC. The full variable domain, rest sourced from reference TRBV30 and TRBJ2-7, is SQTIHQWPATLVQPVGSPLSLECTVEGTSNPNLYWYRQAAGRGLQLLFYSVGIGQISSEVPQNLSASRPQDRQFILSSKKLLLSDSGFYLCAWRRTGNHEQYFGPGTRLTVT.

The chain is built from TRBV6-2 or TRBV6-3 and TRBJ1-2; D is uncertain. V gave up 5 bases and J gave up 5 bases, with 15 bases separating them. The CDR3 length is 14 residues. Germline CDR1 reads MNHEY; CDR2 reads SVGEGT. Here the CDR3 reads CASSLLMTGYGYTF. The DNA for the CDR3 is TGTGCCAGCAGTCTTTTGATGACGGGGTATGGCTACACCTTC.

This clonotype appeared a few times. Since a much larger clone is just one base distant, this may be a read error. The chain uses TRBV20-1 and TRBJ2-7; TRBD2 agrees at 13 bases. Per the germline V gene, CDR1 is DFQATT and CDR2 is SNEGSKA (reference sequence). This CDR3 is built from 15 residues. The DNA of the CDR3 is TGCAGTGTCCAGAGGACTAGCGGGAGTTTAAACGAGCAGCACTTC. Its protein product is CSVQRTSGSLNEQHF.

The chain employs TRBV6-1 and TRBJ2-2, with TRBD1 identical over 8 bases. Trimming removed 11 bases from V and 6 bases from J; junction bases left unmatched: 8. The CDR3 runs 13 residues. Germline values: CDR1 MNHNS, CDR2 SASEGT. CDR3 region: CAVEDRGAGELFF. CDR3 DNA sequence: TGTGCCGTGGAAGACAGGGGAGCCGGGGAGCTGTTTTTT.

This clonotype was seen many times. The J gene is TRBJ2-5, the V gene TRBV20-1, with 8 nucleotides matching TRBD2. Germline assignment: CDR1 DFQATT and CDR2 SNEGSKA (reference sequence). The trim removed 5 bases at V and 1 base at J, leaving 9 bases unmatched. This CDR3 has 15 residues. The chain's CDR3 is CSAHGSGSRQETQYF. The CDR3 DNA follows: TGCAGTGCTCACGGAAGCGGGAGTCGCCAAGAGACCCAGTACTTC.

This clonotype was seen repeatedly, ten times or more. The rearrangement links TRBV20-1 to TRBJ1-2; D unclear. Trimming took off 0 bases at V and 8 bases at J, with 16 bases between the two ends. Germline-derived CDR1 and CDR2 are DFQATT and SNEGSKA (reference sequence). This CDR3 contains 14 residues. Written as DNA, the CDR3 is TGCAGTGCTAGAGATCGGCAACAGTGGCGAGGCTACACCTTC. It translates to CSARDRQQWRGYTF.

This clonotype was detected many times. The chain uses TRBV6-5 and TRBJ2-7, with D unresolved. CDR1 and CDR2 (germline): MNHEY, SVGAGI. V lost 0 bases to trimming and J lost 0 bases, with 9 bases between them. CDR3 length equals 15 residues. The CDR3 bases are TGTGCCAGCAGTTACTCGATTGGGAACTCCTACGAGCAGTACTTC. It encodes CASSYSIGNSYEQYF.

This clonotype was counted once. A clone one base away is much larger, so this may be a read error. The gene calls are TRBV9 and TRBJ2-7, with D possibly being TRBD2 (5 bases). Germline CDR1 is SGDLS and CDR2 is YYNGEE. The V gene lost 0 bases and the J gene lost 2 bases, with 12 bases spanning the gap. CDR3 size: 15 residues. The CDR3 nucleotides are TGTGCCAGCAGCGTAGGTGAGGGAACGGCCTACGAGCAGTACTTC. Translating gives CASSVGEGTAYEQYF.

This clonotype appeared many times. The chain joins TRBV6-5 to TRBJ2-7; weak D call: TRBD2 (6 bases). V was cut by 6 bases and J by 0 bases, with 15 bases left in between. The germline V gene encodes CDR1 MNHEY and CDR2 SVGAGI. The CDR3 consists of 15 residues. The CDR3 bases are TGTGCCAGCAGGGCCCTAGCGACTGCCTCCTACGAGCAGTACTTC. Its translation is CASRALATASYEQYF.

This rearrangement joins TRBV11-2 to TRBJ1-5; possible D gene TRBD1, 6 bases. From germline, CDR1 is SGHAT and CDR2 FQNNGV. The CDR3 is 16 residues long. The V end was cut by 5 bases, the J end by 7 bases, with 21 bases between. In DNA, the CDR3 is TGTGCCAGCAGCCCTAGGGTAGGGGGTGGTAGGCAGCCCCAGCATTTT. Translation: CASSPRVGGGRQPQHF.

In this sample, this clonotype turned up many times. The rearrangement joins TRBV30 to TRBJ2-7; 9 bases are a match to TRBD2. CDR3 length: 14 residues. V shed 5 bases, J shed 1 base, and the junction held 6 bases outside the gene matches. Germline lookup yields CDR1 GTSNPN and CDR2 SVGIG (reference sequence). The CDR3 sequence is CAWVAGDLSYEQYF. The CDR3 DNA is TGTGCCTGGGTAGCGGGAGACCTTTCCTACGAGCAGTACTTC.

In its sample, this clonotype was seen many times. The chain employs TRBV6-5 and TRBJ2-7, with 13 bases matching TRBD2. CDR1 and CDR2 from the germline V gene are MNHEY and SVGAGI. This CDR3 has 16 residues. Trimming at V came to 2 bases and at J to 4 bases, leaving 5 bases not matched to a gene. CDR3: CASSYRTSGSPYEQYF. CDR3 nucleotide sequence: TGTGCCAGCAGTTACAGGACTAGCGGGAGTCCGTACGAGCAGTACTTC.

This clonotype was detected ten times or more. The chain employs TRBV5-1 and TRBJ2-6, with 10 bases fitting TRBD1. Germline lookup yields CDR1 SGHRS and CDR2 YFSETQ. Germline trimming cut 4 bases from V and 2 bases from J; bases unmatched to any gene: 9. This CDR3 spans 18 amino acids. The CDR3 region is CASSTGQGGLPGANVLTF. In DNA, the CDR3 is TGCGCCAGCAGCACCGGACAGGGGGGTCTCCCTGGGGCCAACGTCCTGACTTTC.

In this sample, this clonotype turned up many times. The CDR3, as DNA: TGTGCCAGCAGTTACCACTCGACAGGAAACTACGAGCAGTACTTC. This codes for CASSYHSTGNYEQYF. This chain uses TRBV6-5 with TRBJ2-7, with D maybe TRBD1 (6 bases). The CDR3 extends over 15 amino acids. V was cut by 2 bases and J by 3 bases, with 14 bases left in between. The germline gives CDR1 MNHEY, CDR2 SVGAGI.

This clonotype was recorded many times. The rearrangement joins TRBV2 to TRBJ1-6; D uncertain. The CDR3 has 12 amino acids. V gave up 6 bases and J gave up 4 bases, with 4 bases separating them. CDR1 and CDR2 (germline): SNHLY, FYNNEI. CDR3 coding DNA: TGTGCCAGCAGCCAGTATAATTCACCCCTCCACTTT. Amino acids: CASSQYNSPLHF.

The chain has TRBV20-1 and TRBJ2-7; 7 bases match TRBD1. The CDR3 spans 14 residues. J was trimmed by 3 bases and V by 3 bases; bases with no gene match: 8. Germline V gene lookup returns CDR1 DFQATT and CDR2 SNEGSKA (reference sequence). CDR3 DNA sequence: TGCAGTGCTAGTGGAAACACAGGGGACTACGAGCAGTACTTC. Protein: CSASGNTGDYEQYF.

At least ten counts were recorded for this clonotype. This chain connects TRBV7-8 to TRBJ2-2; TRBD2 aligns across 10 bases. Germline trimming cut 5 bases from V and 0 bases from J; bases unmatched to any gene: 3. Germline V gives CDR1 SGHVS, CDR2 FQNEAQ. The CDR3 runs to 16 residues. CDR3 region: CASSQREGTNTGELFF. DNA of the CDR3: TGTGCCAGCAGCCAGCGGGAGGGTACGAACACCGGGGAGCTGTTTTTT.

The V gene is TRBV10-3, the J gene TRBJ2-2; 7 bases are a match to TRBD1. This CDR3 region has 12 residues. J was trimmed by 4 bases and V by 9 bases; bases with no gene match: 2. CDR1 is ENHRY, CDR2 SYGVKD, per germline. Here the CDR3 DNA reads TGTGCCATGAACAGGGGCACCGGGGAGCTGTTTTTT. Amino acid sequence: CAMNRGTGELFF.

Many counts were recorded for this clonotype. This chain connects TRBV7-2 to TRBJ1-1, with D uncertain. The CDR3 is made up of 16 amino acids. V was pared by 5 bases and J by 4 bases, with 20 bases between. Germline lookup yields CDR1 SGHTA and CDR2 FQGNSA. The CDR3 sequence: CASSQKPWSLGTEAFF. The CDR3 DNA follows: TGTGCCAGCAGCCAAAAACCATGGTCCTTGGGCACTGAAGCTTTCTTT.

For the CDR3, the DNA is TGTGCCAGCTCCCACGACAGGGTAGCCAAAAACATTCAGTACTTC. It yields the protein CASSHDRVAKNIQYF. The V and J genes are TRBV18 and TRBJ2-4, with 7 nucleotides matching TRBD1. This CDR3 contains 15 residues. The J segment lost 0 bases and the V segment lost 6 bases, leaving 5 bases of the junction unmatched. CDR1 and CDR2 (germline): KGHSH, LQKENI.

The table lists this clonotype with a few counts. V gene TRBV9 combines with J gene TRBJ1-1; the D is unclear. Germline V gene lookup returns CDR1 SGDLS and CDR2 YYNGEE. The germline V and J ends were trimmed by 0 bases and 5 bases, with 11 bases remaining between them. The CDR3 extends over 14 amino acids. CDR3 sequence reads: CASSVVDDRTEAFF. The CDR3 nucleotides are TGTGCCAGCAGCGTAGTGGATGATCGGACTGAAGCTTTCTTT.

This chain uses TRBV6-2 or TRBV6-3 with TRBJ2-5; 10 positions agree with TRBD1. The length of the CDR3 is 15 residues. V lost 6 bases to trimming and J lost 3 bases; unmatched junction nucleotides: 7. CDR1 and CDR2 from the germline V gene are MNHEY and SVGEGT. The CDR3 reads CASSADRGQEETQYF. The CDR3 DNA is TGTGCCAGCAGCGCTGACAGGGGGCAAGAAGAGACCCAGTACTTC.

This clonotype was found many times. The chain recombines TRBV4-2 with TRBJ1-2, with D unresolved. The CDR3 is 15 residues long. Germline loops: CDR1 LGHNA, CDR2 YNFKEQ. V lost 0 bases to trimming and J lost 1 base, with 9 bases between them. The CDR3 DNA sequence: TGTGCCAGCAGCCAAGAAATTAGGAGTAACTATGGCTACACCTTC. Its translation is CASSQEIRSNYGYTF.